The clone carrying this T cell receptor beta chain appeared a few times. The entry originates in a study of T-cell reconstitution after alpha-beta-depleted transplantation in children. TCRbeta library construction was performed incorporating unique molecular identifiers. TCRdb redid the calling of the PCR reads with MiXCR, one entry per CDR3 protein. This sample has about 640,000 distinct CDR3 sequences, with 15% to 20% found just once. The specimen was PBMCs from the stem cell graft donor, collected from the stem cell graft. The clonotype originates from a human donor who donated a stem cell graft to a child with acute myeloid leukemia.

The CDR3 DNA is TGTGCCAGCAGCTTAGGGAGCCCGCAGGGTTTACGCAATGAGCAGTTCTTC. Translation: CASSLGSPQGLRNEQFF. V is TRBV7-2 and J is TRBJ2-1, with a tentative D call TRBD1 (5 bases). The V end lost 1 base, the J end lost 6 bases, and 19 bases lay between the germline ends. CDR1 and CDR2 (germline): SGHTA, FQGNSA. The CDR3 contains 17 residues. Variable domain in full (rest from reference TRBV7-2 and TRBJ2-1): GAGVSQSPSNKVTEKGKDVELRCDPISGHTALYWYRQSLGQGLEFLIYFQGNSAPDKSGLPSDRFSAERTGGSVSTLTIQRTQQEDSAVYLCASSLGSPQGLRNEQFFGPGTRLTVL.